The entry that follows covers one T cell receptor (beta chain) sequence. V trimming: 4 bases; J trimming: 8 bases; junction bases outside the gene matches: 1. This CDR3 has 12 amino acids. Germline lookup yields CDR1 MDHEN and CDR2 SYDVKM. As processed by the authors: Estimation of nucleated cell counts was performed using reference gene primer amplification. The assay was immunoSEQ multiplex PCR, and TCRdb's table has in-frame clones only and misses some. V, J and clone size are taken as reported in that table, and D and trimming were inferred from the DNA itself. The sample shows 95,000 to 110,000 clones, 70% to 90% of them seen only once. This entry comes from a study of blood T cell repertoires in COVID-19. Turning to the study itself: Samples representing acute and convalescent COVID-19 were sourced from the United States, Italy and Spain. T cells, B-cell-depleted T cells, or PBMCs provided the cDNA or gDNA that served as material.

This TCR was sampled from a woman in her sixties with acute or convalescent COVID-19. The chain links TRBV28 to TRBJ1-4, with 7 nucleotides matching TRBD1. The specimen was peripheral blood. In DNA, the CDR3 is TGTGCCAGCAGTTCACAGGGGGAAAAACTGTTTTTT. This gives the protein CASSSQGEKLFF.